This T cell receptor beta chain came from a study of blood T cell repertoires in COVID-19. Study-level information: Sites in the United States, Italy and Spain provided acute and convalescent COVID-19 samples. T cells, B-cell-depleted T cells, or PBMCs supplied cDNA or gDNA.

One Seattle source followed patients from active infection through their disease course. In the study's own analysis: The authors estimated nucleated cell counts from reference gene primer amplification. Generated by immunoSEQ multiplex PCR, the TCRdb table keeps only in-frame clones and is missing some. V and J calls and clone size follow that table, whereas D and trimming were derived from the DNA. The repertoire holds about 340,000 clones, 70% to 90% seen once, with 7.1% in the top ten. This CDR3 is 16 amino acids long. CDR1 is SGHKS and CDR2 is YYEKEE in the germline V gene (reference sequence). V lost 2 bases to trimming and J lost 0 bases, with 12 bases between them.

Material: peripheral blood. The chain recombines TRBV5-5 with TRBJ2-1; a possible D gene is TRBD2 (5 bases). This receptor was obtained from a woman aged 60 to 75 with COVID-19, enrolled during active disease. The CDR3 DNA is TGTGCCAGCAGCTTCTGGAGCGGTAGCTCCTACAATGAGCAGTTCTTC. Amino acids: CASSFWSGSSYNEQFF.